A selection of T cell receptor beta chains follows, all from one sample in a study of blood T cells in healthy people across ages. In TCRdb, the 5' RACE reads were re-called with MiXCR into one record per CDR3 protein. The profile shows hundreds of thousands of distinct CDR3 sequences, about half of them singletons. Material: blood. These receptors were collected from a woman aged 60-75 years in good health. Both conserved end residues are part of each CDR3. The D gene is left open where the match is weak. Some rows have no size entry. The others give once, few or many, or a class for an expanded clone.

-	-	TRBV7-2	TRBJ2-7	CASSPDFRKYNEQYF	TGTGCCAGCAGCCCAGACTTCCGGAAATACAATGAGCAGTACTTC
-	TRBD1	TRBV7-2	TRBJ2-7	CASSSPGTGCEQYF	TGTGCCAGCAGCTCGCCCGGGACAGGGTGTGAGCAGTACTTC
-	TRBD2	TRBV3-1	TRBJ2-5	CASSQEGLAVQETQYF	TGTGCCAGCAGCCAAGAGGGACTAGCGGTTCAAGAGACCCAGTACTTC
few	-	TRBV7-7	TRBJ2-2	CASSRTTGNTGELFF	TGTGCCAGCAGCCGAACAACAGGGAACACCGGGGAGCTGTTTTTT
few	-	TRBV7-3	TRBJ1-1	CASSPGRHTEAFF	TGTGCCAGCAGCCCCGGAAGGCACACTGAAGCTTTCTTT
-	-	TRBV6-1	TRBJ1-5	CASSLRDNSNQPQHF	TGTGCCAGCAGCCTACGGGATAATAGCAATCAGCCCCAGCATTTT
-	-	TRBV5-1	TRBJ2-1	CASSFSDTTEQFF	TGCGCCAGCAGCTTCTCCGACACCACGGAGCAGTTCTTC
-	-	TRBV15	TRBJ2-7	CATSSFDREQYF	TGTGCCACCAGCAGCTTCGATCGCGAGCAGTACTTC
-	-	TRBV6-2/TRBV6-3	TRBJ1-2	CASSYIPNYGYTF	TGTGCCAGCAGTTACATCCCTAACTATGGCTACACCTTC
-	-	TRBV28	TRBJ1-1	CASTPSRGVGHTEAFF	TGTGCCAGCACACCTTCAAGGGGGGTCGGGCACACTGAAGCTTTCTTT
-	-	TRBV6-2/TRBV6-3	TRBJ2-1	CASSYPFRGSIHNEQFF	TGTGCCAGCAGTTACCCCTTTAGGGGGAGTATACACAATGAGCAGTTCTTC
few	-	TRBV29-1	TRBJ2-4	CSVGSVGTLNIQYF	TGCAGCGTTGGTAGTGTCGGGACCCTAAACATTCAGTACTTC
-	-	TRBV15	TRBJ2-5	CATSRLYQETQYF	TGTGCCACCAGCCGACTGTACCAAGAGACCCAGTACTTC
few	-	TRBV7-2	TRBJ1-2	CASSLDSSGGYTF	TGTGCCAGCAGCTTAGATAGTTCGGGTGGCTACACCTTC
-	TRBD2	TRBV6-5	TRBJ2-1	CASRPTSGGSNEQFF	TGTGCCAGCAGACCTACTAGCGGGGGTAGTAATGAGCAGTTCTTC
-	-	TRBV28	TRBJ2-3	CASSLWGAGGGVSDTQYF	TGTGCCAGCAGTTTATGGGGCGCGGGCGGCGGGGTCTCAGATACGCAGTATTTT
-	-	TRBV9	TRBJ2-1	CASSVAGAGWNEQFF	TGTGCCAGCAGCGTAGCGGGGGCCGGCTGGAATGAGCAGTTCTTC
-	-	TRBV30	TRBJ1-2	CAWGARGYTF	TGTGCCTGGGGGGCCCGCGGCTACACCTTC
-	-	TRBV7-2	TRBJ1-1	CASSLYANTEAFF	TGTGCCAGCAGCTTGTATGCGAACACTGAAGCTTTCTTT
few	TRBD1	TRBV5-1	TRBJ1-6	CASSLGPGTGNSPLHF	TGCGCCAGCAGCTTGGGCCCAGGGACAGGGAATTCACCCCTCCACTTT
once	-	TRBV20-1	TRBJ1-6	CSARDRGVSSPLHF	TGCAGTGCTAGAGATCGGGGAGTTTCATCACCCCTCCACTTT
once	-	TRBV6-1	TRBJ2-1	CASRAREWGQFF	TGTGCCAGCAGAGCCAGAGAATGGGGGCAGTTCTTC
-	TRBD1	TRBV4-2	TRBJ1-5	CASSQGDRGYNQPQHF	TGTGCCAGCAGCCAAGGGGACAGGGGTTACAATCAGCCCCAGCATTTT
-	-	TRBV3-1	TRBJ2-3	CASSQSEFPQYF	TGTGCCAGCAGCCAGTCCGAGTTTCCGCAGTATTTT
few	TRBD1	TRBV29-1	TRBJ2-3	CSVVGGIADTQYF	TGCAGCGTTGTAGGGGGCATCGCAGATACGCAGTATTTT
-	-	TRBV28	TRBJ2-7	CASSEPFRGSYEQYF	TGTGCCAGCAGCGAGCCTTTCAGGGGCTCCTACGAGCAGTACTTC
few	TRBD1	TRBV12-3/TRBV12-4	TRBJ2-7	CASSWTGGKVNEQYF	TGTGCCAGCAGCTGGACAGGGGGGAAGGTTAACGAGCAGTACTTC
few	-	TRBV6-2/TRBV6-3	TRBJ2-3	CASSSDWYTQYF	TGTGCCAGCAGTTCCGACTGGTATACGCAGTATTTT
many	-	TRBV20-1	TRBJ2-5	CSATTGIETQYF	TGCAGTGCTACAACAGGAATAGAGACCCAGTACTTC
-	TRBD1	TRBV20-1	TRBJ1-4	CSARQGSATNEKLFF	TGCAGTGCCCGACAGGGTTCGGCAACTAATGAAAAACTGTTTTTT
-	TRBD1	TRBV12-3/TRBV12-4	TRBJ1-6	CASSIQGNSPLHF	TGTGCCAGCAGTATACAGGGGAATTCACCCCTCCACTTT
few	-	TRBV7-9	TRBJ2-5	CASTRSGQETQYF	TGTGCCAGCACCCGGTCGGGGCAAGAGACCCAGTACTTC
few	TRBD1	TRBV10-3	TRBJ1-6	CAISERAPSGTGGNSPLHF	TGTGCCATCAGTGAGAGAGCCCCATCCGGGACAGGGGGAAATTCACCCCTCCACTTT
few	-	TRBV27	TRBJ2-6	CASRGLGAGANVLTF	TGTGCCAGCAGGGGTTTGGGGGCTGGGGCCAACGTCCTGACTTTC
few	TRBD2	TRBV27	TRBJ2-3	CASSSTSGRVADTQYF	TGTGCCAGCAGTTCCACTAGCGGGAGGGTCGCAGATACGCAGTATTTT
few	-	TRBV7-8	TRBJ2-1	CASSLDAVRGSSYNEQFF	TGTGCCAGCAGCTTAGATGCAGTCCGGGGGAGCTCCTACAATGAGCAGTTCTTC
-	-	TRBV4-3	TRBJ2-5	CASSQVPQRGVQETQYF	TGCGCCAGCAGCCAAGTCCCACAGAGAGGGGTCCAAGAGACCCAGTACTTC
few	TRBD2	TRBV7-7	TRBJ2-1	CASRKRESSYNEQFF	TGTGCTAGCAGGAAGCGGGAGAGCTCCTACAATGAGCAGTTCTTC
-	TRBD1	TRBV10-3	TRBJ1-1	CAISVDREYTEAFF	TGTGCCATCAGCGTGGACAGGGAATATACTGAAGCTTTCTTT
few	-	TRBV10-3	TRBJ2-2	CAISEGGSGELFF	TGTGCCATCAGTGAGGGTGGGTCCGGGGAGCTGTTTTTT
-	-	TRBV20-1	TRBJ1-6	CSALRSVYNSPLHF	TGCAGTGCCCTTCGGTCAGTCTATAATTCACCCCTCCACTTT
few	TRBD1	TRBV7-9	TRBJ1-5	CASSPAGQGNQPQHF	TGTGCCAGCAGCCCCGCCGGACAGGGAAATCAGCCCCAGCATTTT
-	-	TRBV20-1	TRBJ2-1	CSAREGREQFF	TGCAGTGCTAGAGAAGGCCGCGAGCAGTTCTTC
-	-	TRBV3-1	TRBJ1-2	CASSQGTSLNYGYTF	TGTGCCAGCAGCCAAGGGACAAGTCTTAACTATGGCTACACCTTC